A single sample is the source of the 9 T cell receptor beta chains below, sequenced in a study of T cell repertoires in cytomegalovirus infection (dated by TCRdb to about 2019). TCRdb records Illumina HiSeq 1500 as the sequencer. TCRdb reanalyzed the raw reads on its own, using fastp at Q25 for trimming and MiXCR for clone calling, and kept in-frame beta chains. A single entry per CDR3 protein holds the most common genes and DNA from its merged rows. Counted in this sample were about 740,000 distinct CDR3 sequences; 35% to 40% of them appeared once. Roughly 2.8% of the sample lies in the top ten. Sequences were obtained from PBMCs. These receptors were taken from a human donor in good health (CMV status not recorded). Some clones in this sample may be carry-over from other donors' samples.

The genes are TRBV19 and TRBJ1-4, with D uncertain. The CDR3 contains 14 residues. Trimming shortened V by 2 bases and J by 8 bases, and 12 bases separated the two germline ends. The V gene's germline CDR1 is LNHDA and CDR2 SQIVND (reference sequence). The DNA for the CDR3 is TGTGCCAGTAGTATACGCAGCAAGCTCGAAAAACTGTTTTTT. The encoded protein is CASSIRSKLEKLFF.

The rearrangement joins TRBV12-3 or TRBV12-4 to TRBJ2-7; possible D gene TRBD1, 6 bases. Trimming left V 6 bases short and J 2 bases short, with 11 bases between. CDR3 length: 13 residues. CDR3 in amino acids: CASRPTGTYEQYF. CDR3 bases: TGTGCCAGCAGACCGACAGGTACCTACGAGCAGTACTTC.

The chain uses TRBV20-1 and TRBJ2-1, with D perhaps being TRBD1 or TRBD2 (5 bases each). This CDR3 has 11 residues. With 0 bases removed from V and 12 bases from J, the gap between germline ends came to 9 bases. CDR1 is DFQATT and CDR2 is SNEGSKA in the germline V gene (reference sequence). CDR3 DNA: TGCAGTGCTAGAGACTCGGGGCGGCAGTTCTTC. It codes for CSARDSGRQFF.

The CDR3 DNA reads TGTGCCAGCAGTGACTCGAGTCTCCAGGGTCGAGATACGCAGTATTTT. It is translated as CASSDSSLQGRDTQYF. This sequence joins TRBV6-4 and TRBJ2-3, with D possibly matching TRBD1 (5 bases). Trimming took off 0 bases at V and 5 bases at J, with 15 bases between the two ends. Germline lookup yields CDR1 MRHNA and CDR2 SNTAGT. The CDR3 has 16 residues.

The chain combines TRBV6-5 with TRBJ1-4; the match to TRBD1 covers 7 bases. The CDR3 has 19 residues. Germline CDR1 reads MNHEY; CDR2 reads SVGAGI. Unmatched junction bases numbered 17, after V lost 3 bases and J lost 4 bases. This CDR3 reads CASSYYLPQGRTGNEKLFF. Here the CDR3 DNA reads TGTGCCAGCAGTTATTACCTTCCACAGGGGAGGACGGGTAATGAAAAACTGTTTTTT.

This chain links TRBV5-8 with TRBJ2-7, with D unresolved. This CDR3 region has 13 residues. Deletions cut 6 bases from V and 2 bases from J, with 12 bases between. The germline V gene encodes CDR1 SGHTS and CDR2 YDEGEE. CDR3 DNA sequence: TGTGCCAGCACCTTTTCGATAACCTACGAGCAGTACTTC. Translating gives CASTFSITYEQYF.

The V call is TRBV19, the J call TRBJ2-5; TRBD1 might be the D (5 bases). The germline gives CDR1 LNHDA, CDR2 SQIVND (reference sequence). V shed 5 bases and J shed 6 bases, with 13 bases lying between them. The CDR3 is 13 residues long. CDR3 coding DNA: TGTGCCAGTAGTCCTGGTCCAGGGAAGACCCAGTACTTC. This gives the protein CASSPGPGKTQYF.

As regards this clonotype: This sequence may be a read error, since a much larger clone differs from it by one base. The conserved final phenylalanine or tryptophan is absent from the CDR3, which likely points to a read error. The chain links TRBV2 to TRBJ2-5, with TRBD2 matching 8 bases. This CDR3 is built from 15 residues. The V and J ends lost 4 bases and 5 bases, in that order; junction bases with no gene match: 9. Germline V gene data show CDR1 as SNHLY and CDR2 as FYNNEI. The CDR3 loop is CASSVLLAATETQYL. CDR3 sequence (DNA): TGTGCCAGCAGTGTTCTACTAGCGGCGACTGAGACCCAGTACTTA.

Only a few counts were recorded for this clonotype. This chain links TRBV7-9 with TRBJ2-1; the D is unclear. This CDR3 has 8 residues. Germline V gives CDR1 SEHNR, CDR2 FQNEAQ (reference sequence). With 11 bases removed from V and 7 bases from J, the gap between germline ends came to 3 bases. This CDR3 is CAPNEQFF. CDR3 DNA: TGTGCCCCGAATGAGCAGTTCTTC.